One sample yielded the 20 T cell receptor beta chains listed below, sequenced in a study of technical replicates of blood from a handful of donors. Profiling relied on immunoSEQ multiplex PCR, and the TCRdb table lists in-frame clones only, not all of them. The table shows 65,000 to 90,000 clones, with roughly 93% occurring only once. Material: T cells isolated from PBMCs. The receptors come from a human donor in good health.

About this clone: This CDR3 is also generated by other DNA sequences in the sample. J is TRBJ1-4 and V is TRBV7-9; D might be TRBD1 (5 bases). The CDR3 has 15 residues. V lost 0 bases and J lost 5, with 10 bases in between. Looked up from germline, CDR1 is SEHNR and CDR2 is FQNEAQ (reference sequence). The chain's CDR3 is CASSLAGGTNEKLFF. CDR3 coding DNA: TGTGCCAGCAGCTTAGCGGGAGGGACCAATGAAAAACTGTTTTTT.

The V call is TRBV6-5, the J call TRBJ1-2; D gene unclear. The CDR3 length is 15 residues. Germline V gene sequence: CDR1 MNHEY, CDR2 SVGAGI. V lost 5 bases and J lost 8, with 21 bases in between. The DNA of the CDR3 is TGTGCCAGCAGTGGCGCATTAAACTTCGACTGGGGCTACACCTTC. Its protein product is CASSGALNFDWGYTF.

This chain links TRBV15 with TRBJ2-4; 7 nucleotides match TRBD1. The CDR3 covers 15 residues. The ends lost 5 bases at V and 7 bases at J; junction bases unmatched: 11. The germline V gene encodes CDR1 LNHNV and CDR2 YYDKDF (reference sequence). In nucleotides, the CDR3 is TGTGCCACCAGCCTCCGCTCAGGGGGATGGAACATTCAGTACTTC. Protein sequence: CATSLRSGGWNIQYF. Combining the CDR3 with reference TRBV15 and TRBJ2-4 gives the whole variable domain DAMVIQNPRYQVTQFGKPVTLSCSQTLNHNVMYWYQQKSSQAPKLLFHYYDKDFNNEADTPDNFQSRRPNTSFCFLDIRSPGLGDTAMYLCATSLRSGGWNIQYFGAGTRLSVL.

The chain has TRBV7-9 and TRBJ1-1; TRBD1 matches 9 bases. Trimming took 1 base from V and 2 from J; bases not matched to a gene: 5. Germline CDR1 SEHNR, CDR2 FQNEAQ (reference sequence). The CDR3 covers 16 residues. The CDR3 coding sequence is TGTGCCAGCAGCTTAGAGCCGGGACAGGGTAACACTGAAGCTTTCTTT. It codes for CASSLEPGQGNTEAFF.

This chain connects TRBV27 to TRBJ1-4, with D hard to call. The V end was cut by 10 bases, the J end by 0 bases, with 9 bases between. The length of the CDR3 is 13 residues. Germline V gene data show CDR1 as MNHEY and CDR2 as SMNVEV (reference sequence). The CDR3 protein is CATAFATNEKLFF. The DNA for the CDR3 is TGTGCCACTGCGTTTGCAACTAATGAAAAACTGTTTTTT.

The gene calls are TRBV5-1 and TRBJ2-7, with TRBD1 matching 7 bases. CDR1 SGHRS and CDR2 YFSETQ come from the germline V gene. CDR3 length equals 13 residues. With 4 bases clipped from V and 3 bases from J, the junction kept 4 bases outside the gene matches. CDR3 region: CASSPGQNYEQYF. CDR3 nucleotide sequence: TGCGCCAGCAGCCCGGGACAGAACTACGAGCAGTACTTC.

The gene calls are TRBV6-6 and TRBJ1-4; 10 nucleotides line up with TRBD1. CDR1 MNHNY and CDR2 SVGAGI come from the germline V gene (reference sequence). V dropped 5 bases and J dropped 8; count of bases not matched to a gene: 11. The CDR3 runs 16 residues. The CDR3 spells CASSVGTGASGEKLFF. In DNA form, the CDR3 reads TGTGCCAGCAGTGTCGGGACAGGGGCTTCGGGCGAAAAACTGTTTTTT.

The genes are TRBV15 and TRBJ1-2, with 10 bases aligning to TRBD1. Losses at the gene ends were 0 bases for V and 3 bases for J; bases not matched to a gene: 16. Germline CDR1 LNHNV, CDR2 YYDKDF (reference sequence). The CDR3 runs 20 residues. The CDR3 loop reads CATSRDQVGDRGQGHYGYTF. The CDR3 region has the DNA TGTGCCACCAGCAGAGATCAGGTGGGCGATAGGGGACAGGGGCACTATGGCTACACCTTC. Together with reference TRBV15 and TRBJ1-2, the CDR3 gives the full variable domain: DAMVIQNPRYQVTQFGKPVTLSCSQTLNHNVMYWYQQKSSQAPKLLFHYYDKDFNNEADTPDNFQSRRPNTSFCFLDIRSPGLGDTAMYLCATSRDQVGDRGQGHYGYTFGSGTRLTVV.

The gene calls are TRBV30 and TRBJ1-2, with D tentatively TRBD1 (6 bases). This CDR3 spans 14 amino acids. The V gene lost 2 bases and the J gene lost 3 bases, with 13 bases spanning the gap. Germline V gene lookup returns CDR1 GTSNPN and CDR2 SVGIG (reference sequence). CDR3 DNA sequence: TGTGCCTGGAGTAGCCAGGGGCTGTACTATGGCTACACCTTC. It translates to CAWSSQGLYYGYTF.

The chain employs TRBV2 and TRBJ1-5; 7 bases are a match to TRBD1. The junction had 3 bases not matched to a gene; V was cut back by 5 bases and J by 2 bases. This CDR3 has 14 residues. Germline V gene lookup returns CDR1 SNHLY and CDR2 FYNNEI. The CDR3 bases are TGTGCCAGCAGTCGACAGGGCGGCAATCAGCCCCAGCATTTT. Translation: CASSRQGGNQPQHF.

This chain links TRBV19 with TRBJ1-5; D is unresolved. The CDR3 sequence is 13 residues long. V dropped 5 bases and J dropped 6 bases, with 11 bases sitting between them. Per the germline V gene, CDR1 is LNHDA and CDR2 is SQIVND (reference sequence). The CDR3 coding sequence is TGTGCCAGTAGTGGAGGAATTCCTCAGCCCCAGCATTTT. It specifies CASSGGIPQPQHF.

The chain employs TRBV6-6 and TRBJ1-4, with D possibly being TRBD1 (6 bases). Germline CDR1 and CDR2: MNHNY and SVGAGI (reference sequence). The ends were cut back, 3 bases at V and 8 bases at J, with 13 bases in the middle. The CDR3 loop spans 14 amino acids. In nucleotides, the CDR3 is TGTGCCAGCAGTTATGGTACAGGGTACGAAAAACTGTTTTTT. This gives the protein CASSYGTGYEKLFF.

J is TRBJ2-5 and V is TRBV6-1, with 8 bases matching TRBD2. V dropped 1 base and J dropped 4; count of bases not matched to a gene: 5. There are 15 residues in the CDR3. The germline gives CDR1 MNHNS, CDR2 SASEGT. The CDR3 spells CASSEVGREGETQYF. In DNA, the CDR3 is TGTGCCAGCAGTGAAGTGGGACGGGAGGGAGAGACCCAGTACTTC.

The chain employs TRBV6-5 and TRBJ1-2, with a weak D call TRBD1 (5 bases). This CDR3 is 15 amino acids long. Trimming cost V 3 bases and J 3 bases, with 14 bases left between them. Germline CDR1 MNHEY, CDR2 SVGAGI. The CDR3 DNA follows: TGTGCCAGCAGTTATTCCCCCGGGGGGGACTATGGCTACACCTTC. Protein product: CASSYSPGGDYGYTF.

The chain links TRBV30 to TRBJ2-1; 14 bases line up with TRBD2. V was clipped by 0 bases and J by 6 bases; unmatched bases: 7. The CDR3 length is 17 residues. The germline V gene encodes CDR1 GTSNPN and CDR2 SVGIG (reference sequence). CDR3 loop: CAWSVGLAGGRGNEQFF. The CDR3 coding sequence is TGTGCCTGGAGTGTTGGACTAGCGGGGGGCCGGGGCAATGAGCAGTTCTTC.

This clone was observed a handful of times. This chain connects TRBV4-2 to TRBJ2-3; 10 bases match TRBD2. Germline lookup yields CDR1 LGHNA and CDR2 YNFKEQ. V gave up 1 base and J gave up 4 bases; unmatched junction bases: 8. The CDR3 has 17 residues. CDR3 sequence: CASSQVGAGGVADTQYF. The DNA for the CDR3 is TGTGCCAGCAGCCAAGTCGGAGCGGGGGGGGTTGCAGATACGCAGTATTTT.

The CDR3 nucleotides read TGCGCCAGCAGCCAAGGGGCGGGAAAAAGCTCCTACGAGCAGTACTTC. Translating it yields CASSQGAGKSSYEQYF. This chain joins TRBV4-1 and TRBJ2-7; the D gene is possibly TRBD2 (6 bases). V was clipped by 1 base and J by 0 bases, with 13 bases between them. CDR1 and CDR2 (germline): MGHRA, YSYEKL. This CDR3 has 16 residues.

The CDR3 is CASSTQMGGWYGYTF. In DNA form, the CDR3 reads TGTGCCAGCAGCACCCAAATGGGGGGTTGGTATGGCTACACCTTC. The V gene is TRBV6-6, the J gene TRBJ1-2; the D gene is possibly TRBD1 (5 bases). The CDR3 covers 15 residues. Trimming left V 6 bases short and J 5 bases short, with 19 bases between. Looked up from germline, CDR1 is MNHNY and CDR2 is SVGAGI (reference sequence).

Here the CDR3 reads CASSLAGRETQYF. The CDR3 region has the DNA TGCGCCAGCAGCTTGGCAGGGAGGGAGACCCAGTACTTC. J is TRBJ2-5 and V is TRBV5-1; a weak D match, TRBD2 (6 bases). Germline CDR1 reads SGHRS; CDR2 reads YFSETQ. The ends were cut back, 0 bases at V and 5 bases at J, with 8 bases in the middle. The CDR3 covers 13 residues. Filled out from reference TRBV5-1 and TRBJ2-5, the complete variable domain reads KAGVTQTPRYLIKTRGQQVTLSCSPISGHRSVSWYQQTPGQGLQFLFEYFSETQRNKGNFPGRFSGRQFSNSRSEMNVSTLELGDSALYLCASSLAGRETQYFGPGTRLLVL.

V is TRBV11-3 and J is TRBJ2-7, with 10 bases matching TRBD1. The V gene end was trimmed by 4 bases and the J gene end by 2 bases; junction bases not matched to a gene: 11. The germline V gene has CDR1 SGHNT and CDR2 YENEEA. This CDR3 comprises 17 residues. The CDR3 DNA follows: TGTGCCAGCAGCTCGGGACAGGGGCGGTTTGCCCCCTACGAGCAGTACTTC. It codes for CASSSGQGRFAPYEQYF.